A single sample is the source of the 13 T cell receptor beta chains below, sequenced in a study of blood T cell repertoires in COVID-19. TCRdb's table, derived via immunoSEQ multiplex PCR, lists solely in-frame clones and lacks some. This repertoire shows some 96,000 clones, about 80% found once; its top ten account for around 10%. The sequenced sample consisted of peripheral blood. The receptor set was obtained from a woman in her seventies with acute or convalescent COVID-19.

The chain has TRBV7-3 and TRBJ2-2; tentative D call: TRBD1 (5 bases). Trimming removed 3 bases at V and 4 bases at J, with 9 bases between. The CDR3 length is 14 residues. Germline CDR1 and CDR2: SGHTA and FQGTGA. In nucleotides, the CDR3 is TGTGCCAGCAGCTTCCAGGGTCGCACCGGGGAGCTGTTTTTT. Protein: CASSFQGRTGELFF.

This clone appeared once. This chain links TRBV18 with TRBJ2-1, with 8 positions matching TRBD1. V shed 3 bases, J shed 8 bases, and the junction held 9 bases outside the gene matches. Germline assignment: CDR1 KGHSH and CDR2 LQKENI. This CDR3 contains 15 residues. The chain's CDR3 is CASSPPDRVGYEQFF. The CDR3, as DNA: TGTGCCAGCTCACCGCCGGACAGGGTAGGATATGAGCAGTTCTTC.

V usage is TRBV11-1 and J usage is TRBJ1-2, with D uncertain. Between the trimmed V and J ends, which lost 5 bases and 8 bases, there was a span of 15 bases. CDR3 length equals 13 residues. Germline CDR1 SGHAT, CDR2 FQDESV (reference sequence). CDR3 sequence (DNA): TGTGCCAGCAGCCAAGAAGGCCTCGGGGGCTACACCTTC. Amino acids: CASSQEGLGGYTF.

This sequence joins TRBV27 and TRBJ1-1; no clear D gene. The V gene's germline CDR1 is MNHEY and CDR2 SMNVEV (reference sequence). V gave up 4 bases and J gave up 0 bases, with 3 bases separating them. The CDR3 runs to 12 residues. The CDR3: CASSSMNTEAFF. The CDR3 nucleotides are TGTGCCAGCAGTTCCATGAACACTGAAGCTTTCTTT.

The chain combines TRBV7-8 with TRBJ1-1, with a weak D call TRBD1 (5 bases). Germline V gene lookup returns CDR1 SGHVS and CDR2 FQNEAQ. The CDR3 sequence is 15 residues long. Trimming left V 1 base short and J 1 base short, with 10 bases between. The chain's CDR3 is CASSLGLRENTEAFF. The CDR3 region has the DNA TGTGCCAGCAGCTTAGGGCTCAGGGAGAACACTGAAGCTTTCTTT.

This chain connects TRBV7-3 to TRBJ2-3; the match to TRBD2 covers 8 bases. The germline V gene encodes CDR1 SGHTA and CDR2 FQGTGA. With V trimmed by 8 bases and J by 4 bases, 8 bases remained unmatched. The CDR3 runs 14 residues. DNA of the CDR3: TGTGCCAGCGGTATCGGGGGGGCGGCAGATACGCAGTATTTT. Encoded protein: CASGIGGAADTQYF.

The J gene is TRBJ2-5, the V gene TRBV27; 14 nucleotides agree with TRBD2. CDR3 size: 16 residues. V shed 4 bases and J 5 bases; nucleotides not matched to a gene: 6. CDR1 MNHEY and CDR2 SMNVEV come from the germline V gene (reference sequence). The CDR3 sequence: CASSSTGTSGGETQYF. In DNA form, the CDR3 reads TGTGCCAGCAGTTCCACCGGGACTAGCGGGGGTGAGACCCAGTACTTC.

The sample holds a few counts of this clone. V is TRBV5-6 and J is TRBJ1-1; a possible D gene is TRBD1 (5 bases). Trimming shortened V by 0 bases and J by 11 bases, and 17 bases separated the two germline ends. Germline CDR1 is SGHDT and CDR2 is YYEEEE. This CDR3 region has 14 residues. CDR3 region: CASSLGSDSGWAFF. CDR3 DNA: TGTGCCAGCAGCTTGGGCTCCGACAGTGGCTGGGCTTTCTTT.

The rearrangement links TRBV7-2 to TRBJ2-7, with D tentatively TRBD2 (5 bases). The CDR3 covers 13 residues. CDR1 and CDR2 from the germline V gene are SGHTA and FQGNSA. Trimming shortened V by 5 bases and J by 5 bases, and 13 bases separated the two germline ends. CDR3: CASSPVGADEQYF. The CDR3 coding sequence is TGTGCCAGCAGCCCCGTCGGAGCGGACGAGCAGTACTTC.

The V gene is TRBV19, the J gene TRBJ2-5; 7 bases are shared with TRBD2. Per the germline V gene, CDR1 is LNHDA and CDR2 is SQIVND (reference sequence). This CDR3 has 15 amino acids. J lost 6 bases, V lost 4 bases, and 11 bases had no gene match. The DNA of the CDR3 is TGTGCCAGTAGTAGGGGGACTACTGCGATGAAGACCCAGTACTTC. Its translation is CASSRGTTAMKTQYF.

The sample holds a few counts of this clone. The rearrangement uses TRBV11-2 and TRBJ2-3; 8 nucleotides align to TRBD2. J gave up 0 bases and V 7 bases, and 9 bases lay outside the gene matches. Germline CDR1 reads SGHAT; CDR2 reads FQNNGV. The CDR3 spans 16 residues. The CDR3 coding sequence is TGTGCCAGCACCCCGACTGAGCGGGGGAGCACAGATACGCAGTATTTT. Residues: CASTPTERGSTDTQYF.

This sequence joins TRBV28 and TRBJ1-5; the D gene is possibly TRBD1 (5 bases). The CDR3 has 15 residues. V lost 6 bases and J 5 bases, leaving 17 bases between the germline ends. Germline assignment: CDR1 MDHEN and CDR2 SYDVKM. In DNA form, the CDR3 reads TGTGCCAGCAGGACACCCACAGGATCAGATCAGCCCCAGCATTTT. As protein: CASRTPTGSDQPQHF.

This clone appeared a few times. The chain carries TRBV19 and TRBJ1-1; D is ambiguous. The CDR3 is 15 amino acids. Germline V gene lookup returns CDR1 LNHDA and CDR2 SQIVND (reference sequence). The V end lost 7 bases, the J end lost 1 base, and 16 bases lay between the germline ends. In DNA, the CDR3 is TGTGCCAGTAAAAGCACTCCGGAGTCGAACACTGAAGCTTTCTTT. Translation: CASKSTPESNTEAFF.